The sequence of this TCR beta chain was determined in a study of early T cells in non-severe SARS-CoV-2 infection listed by TCRdb under 2021. General notes on the study: TCR sequencing used bulk RNA from unsorted whole blood, so alpha and beta chains could not be paired.

Library method: 5' RACE. Sequencer: NextSeq 500. Unique molecular identifiers were attached to individual cDNA molecules in the TCR library protocol so that sequencing error and PCR bias could be corrected. TCR alpha and beta chains were both sequenced, and the abundances of alpha and beta sequences in each sample were closely correlated with each other. The study's own analysis went as follows. Decombinator V4 was used to annotate TCR sequences for V gene, J gene and CDR3. TCRs were defined as expanded if a significant change between any two time points was detected under a Poisson model with p below 0.0001. TCR abundances were normalised to the total number of TCRs sequenced per sample and were expressed as counts per million. MAIT TCRs were defined by TRAV1-2 paired with TRAJ12, TRAJ20 or TRAJ33, and iNKT TCRs by TRAV10 paired with TRAJ18. VDJdb, accessed on 1 November 2021, was searched for TCRs annotated for CMV, EBV and SARS-CoV-2, and TCRs annotated for more than one antigen were excluded. The public reads were run again by TCRdb, first through fastp at Q25 and then through MiXCR, and only productive beta chains were kept. Rows merge per CDR3 protein into single entries with the most common DNA and genes. The V and J calls and clone size are TCRdb's, not the authors'. The sample includes approximately 73,000 distinct CDR3 sequences, with about 10% observed a single time. The ten largest clones take up approximately 4.5% of the sample.

A case-control design nested within a healthcare worker cohort in London, UK, was used, with weekly nasopharyngeal swab PCR tests and blood sampling performed. Healthcare workers were enrolled in the week of the UK lockdown, from 23 to 31 March 2020, and were followed every week for up to 16 weeks. What the research found in general, with its limitations: VDJdb matching was skewed toward anti-spike CD8 responses, so virus-specific expansions were likely underestimated and private and CD4 specificities were missed.

The CDR3 spans 16 residues, from the cysteine through the phenylalanine. Only the CDR3 region is kept as DNA, spanning 48 bases read in frame from base 1. According to the germline V gene (reference sequence), CDR1 reads DFQATT and CDR2 reads SNEGSKA. Cut back by 3 bases and 0 bases, the V and J ends lie 15 bases apart. At least ten counts were recorded for this clonotype. Its antigen is unknown. No qualities accompany the bases; no much larger clone lies one base away. The TCR was taken from an adult who was a healthcare worker with PCR-confirmed SARS-CoV-2 infection or an uninfected control (not recorded which). The chain couples TRBV20-1 to TRBJ1-5; TRBD1 might be the D gene, on 5 matching bases. Material for sequencing was whole blood. The CDR3 here reads CSARGRTVYSNQPQHF. The base sequence is TGCAGTGCTAGGGGGCGGACGGTGTATAGCAATCAGCCCCAGCATTTT.